The entry below describes one T cell receptor (beta chain). The data were obtained in a study of blood T cell repertoires in COVID-19. At the level of the study: Donors in the United States, Italy and Spain gave samples during acute or convalescent COVID-19. PBMCs, B-cell-depleted T cells, or T cells provided the cDNA or gDNA that made up the material.

Original processing notes: Cell counts per sample came from amplifying reference gene primers. Here immunoSEQ multiplex PCR was the method, and the copy in TCRdb shows in-frame clones only, minus some. The V and J calls and the clone size are those of that table, but D and trimming were determined from the DNA. The sample holds approximately 140,000 clones; about nine tenths are singletons and the top ten take 25% to 30%. V gave up 1 base and J gave up 5 bases; unmatched junction bases: 8. Germline CDR1 PRHDT, CDR2 FYEKMQ (reference sequence). This CDR3 has 16 amino acids. The sample was peripheral blood. V and J are TRBV13 and TRBJ1-1; 9 nucleotides match TRBD1. The receptor comes from a human donor in a cohort sampled during active COVID-19. CDR3 bases: TGTGCCAGCAGCTTAGAAACAGGGGGCGCGGGGACTGAAGCTTTCTTT. Encoded protein: CASSLETGGAGTEAFF.